A selection of T cell receptor beta chains follows, all from one sample in a study of T cell repertoires in cytomegalovirus infection. TCRdb re-called the reads through MiXCR, storing one row per CDR3 protein. The sample yields hundreds of thousands of distinct CDR3 sequences, roughly 31% seen once. No cognate antigen is known for these TCRs. The sample consisted of cultured CD8+ T cells from PBMCs, taken from culture after CMV antigen stimulation. The receptors here all came from a human donor in good health (CMV status not recorded). Some clones in this sample may be carry-over from other donors' samples. Each CDR3 is given without its conserved first and last residue. The order of the fields is J gene, V gene, CDR3 protein.

J gene: TRBJ1-6
V gene: TRBV7-9
CDR3 protein: ASSSGGVEYNSPLH

J gene: TRBJ1-2
V gene: TRBV4-1
CDR3 protein: ASSQDLRARDGYT

J gene: TRBJ2-7
V gene: TRBV7-9
CDR3 protein: ASSLDFGDYEQY

J gene: TRBJ1-1
V gene: TRBV7-2
CDR3 protein: ASSLGGAQEAF

J gene: TRBJ2-2
V gene: TRBV7-6
CDR3 protein: ASSLSGGELF

J gene: TRBJ2-7
V gene: TRBV12-3/TRBV12-4
CDR3 protein: ASSSPPFEQY

J gene: TRBJ2-2
V gene: TRBV12-3/TRBV12-4
CDR3 protein: ASRRTEANTGELF

J gene: TRBJ1-2
V gene: TRBV7-9
CDR3 protein: ASSLAPNGYT

J gene: TRBJ1-2
V gene: TRBV6-1
CDR3 protein: AGQDKNYGYT

J gene: TRBJ2-1
V gene: TRBV6-6
CDR3 protein: VSSRDSNEQF

J gene: TRBJ2-3
V gene: TRBV10-3
CDR3 protein: AIEGSTDTQY

J gene: TRBJ1-1
V gene: TRBV7-6
CDR3 protein: ASSLGGVTEAF

J gene: TRBJ2-7
V gene: TRBV5-4
CDR3 protein: ASSFYSRYEQY

J gene: TRBJ2-2
V gene: TRBV7-9
CDR3 protein: ASSFDAGTGFAGELF

J gene: TRBJ1-6
V gene: TRBV6-6
CDR3 protein: ASTGTLFNSPLH

J gene: TRBJ1-1
V gene: TRBV10-3
CDR3 protein: AISAFRTGSRVAF

J gene: TRBJ2-3
V gene: TRBV9
CDR3 protein: ASSVGVTPRRDTQY

J gene: TRBJ1-5
V gene: TRBV6-1
CDR3 protein: ASSASGMGNQPQH

J gene: TRBJ1-1
V gene: TRBV6-5
CDR3 protein: ASSYGGQLEAF

J gene: TRBJ2-2
V gene: TRBV6-5
CDR3 protein: ASSYLGVTGELF

J gene: TRBJ1-2
V gene: TRBV11-2
CDR3 protein: ASSPRGQGTYGYT

J gene: TRBJ2-1
V gene: TRBV7-8
CDR3 protein: ASSPSGESSYNEQF

J gene: TRBJ2-3
V gene: TRBV10-3
CDR3 protein: AISERWGPTDTQY

J gene: TRBJ2-5
V gene: TRBV3-1
CDR3 protein: ASSHPTGLLTETQY

J gene: TRBJ2-7
V gene: TRBV7-4
CDR3 protein: AGSLVGTGSYEQY

J gene: TRBJ1-1
V gene: TRBV7-9
CDR3 protein: ASSSGREAEAF

J gene: TRBJ1-6
V gene: TRBV7-9
CDR3 protein: ASSSWGTGGTSYNSPLH

J gene: TRBJ1-1
V gene: TRBV3-1
CDR3 protein: ASSQKGTEAF

J gene: TRBJ2-7
V gene: TRBV6-1
CDR3 protein: ASSYTSSGGHEQY

J gene: TRBJ1-2
V gene: TRBV27
CDR3 protein: ASSSGTGTFYGYT

J gene: TRBJ2-7
V gene: TRBV27
CDR3 protein: ASSLRGQATYEQY

J gene: TRBJ1-5
V gene: TRBV19
CDR3 protein: ASSTDNSNQPQH

J gene: TRBJ1-1
V gene: TRBV29-1
CDR3 protein: SVDGLPGAF